Following are 32 T cell receptor beta chains from one sample sequenced in a study of neurological immune-mediated disorders. TCRdb ran MiXCR on the 5' RACE reads and lists one entry per CDR3 protein. Here the sample spans 28,000 or so distinct CDR3 sequences, about 21% being singletons. The source material was PBMCs. These receptors came from a woman aged 55-69 years in good health.

This clonotype was recorded many times. J is TRBJ2-1 and V is TRBV5-1; D is ambiguous. CDR1 is SGHRS and CDR2 is YFSETQ in the germline V gene. There are 13 residues in the CDR3. Trimming pared 4 bases from V and 5 bases from J, leaving 10 bases between. The CDR3, as DNA: TGCGCCAGCAGCCCGGGTGGGGACAATGAGCAGTTCTTC. Translating gives CASSPGGDNEQFF.

Only a few counts were recorded for this clonotype. V usage is TRBV11-2 and J usage is TRBJ1-4, with D maybe TRBD1 (5 bases). The V gene's germline CDR1 is SGHAT and CDR2 FQNNGV. Trimming shortened V by 2 bases and J by 7 bases, and 14 bases separated the two germline ends. This CDR3 has 15 amino acids. The CDR3 nucleotides read TGTGCCAGCAGCTTATCGCAGGGAATAATTGAAAAACTGTTTTTT. This sequence encodes CASSLSQGIIEKLFF.

The chain employs TRBV5-1 and TRBJ2-7; TRBD1 aligns across 7 bases. Germline trimming cut 4 bases from V and 2 bases from J; bases unmatched to any gene: 3. Germline V lookup: CDR1 SGHRS, CDR2 YFSETQ. The CDR3 has 13 residues. DNA of the CDR3: TGCGCCAGCAGCAGACAGGGTCCCTACGAGCAGTACTTC. Translation: CASSRQGPYEQYF.

This clonotype was seen many times. The chain has TRBV5-1 and TRBJ2-1, with TRBD2 identical over 12 bases. The length of the CDR3 is 20 residues. CDR1 SGHRS and CDR2 YFSETQ come from the germline V gene. V trimming: 0 bases; J trimming: 1 base; junction bases outside the gene matches: 11. The CDR3 DNA reads TGCGCCAGCAGCTTGGTCCTAGCGGGGGGGCAGCCCGGGTCCTACAATGAGCAGTTCTTC. It specifies CASSLVLAGGQPGSYNEQFF.

This clonotype was detected many times. In DNA, the CDR3 is TGTGCCAGCAGTCTCTACAGTTACAGGGGATCCATTTGGGAGACCCAGTACTTC. It translates to CASSLYSYRGSIWETQYF. V usage is TRBV28 and J usage is TRBJ2-5; TRBD1 agrees at 7 bases. The trim removed 5 bases at V and 5 bases at J, leaving 20 bases unmatched. The CDR3 consists of 18 residues. Germline V lookup: CDR1 MDHEN, CDR2 SYDVKM.

At least ten counts were recorded for this clonotype. The chain combines TRBV28 with TRBJ2-7; D ambiguous. Germline V gives CDR1 MDHEN, CDR2 SYDVKM. The CDR3 extends over 14 amino acids. Between the trimmed V and J ends, which lost 1 base and 4 bases, there was a span of 11 bases. The CDR3 sequence is CASSLFSSEYEQYF. In DNA, the CDR3 is TGTGCCAGCAGTTTATTCTCTTCGGAGTACGAGCAGTACTTC. Supplemented by reference TRBV28 and TRBJ2-7, the full variable domain reads DVKVTQSSRYLVKRTGEKVFLECVQDMDHENMFWYRQDPGLGLRLIYFSYDVKMKEKGDIPEGYSVSREKKERFSLILESASTNQTSMYLCASSLFSSEYEQYFGPGTRLTVT.

This clonotype was detected ten times or more. The chain employs TRBV9 and TRBJ2-5, with TRBD2 matching over 12 bases. Germline V CDR1 and CDR2: SGDLS, YYNGEE. The CDR3 length is 16 residues. Losses at the gene ends were 3 bases for V and 4 bases for J; bases not matched to a gene: 7. This CDR3 reads CASSARLTSGRETQYF. In nucleotides, the CDR3 is TGTGCCAGCAGCGCTCGCCTGACTAGCGGGAGAGAGACCCAGTACTTC.

The chain employs TRBV29-1 and TRBJ2-7, with D perhaps TRBD1 (5 bases). Germline values: CDR1 SQVTM, CDR2 ANQGSEA. V lost 4 bases, J lost 2 bases, and 15 bases lay in between. This CDR3 is 14 amino acids long. CDR3 in DNA: TGCAGCGTTGGGTACGCAGGGAATCCCTACGAGCAGTACTTC. Residues: CSVGYAGNPYEQYF.

This clonotype was seen ten or more times. The chain links TRBV6-2 or TRBV6-3 to TRBJ2-6; D may match TRBD1 or TRBD2 (5 bases each). The CDR3 consists of 19 residues. Germline lookup yields CDR1 MNHEY and CDR2 SVGEGT. V dropped 1 base and J dropped 0 bases, with 16 bases sitting between them. The CDR3 DNA is TGTGCCAGCAGTTACTACGAACCGGGACCTCCCTCTGGGGCCAACGTCCTGACTTTC. It translates to CASSYYEPGPPSGANVLTF.

This clonotype was observed many times. This chain joins TRBV14 and TRBJ2-3, with a tentative D call TRBD2 (6 bases). CDR1 SGHDN and CDR2 FVKESK come from the germline V gene. The CDR3 consists of 16 residues. Trimming removed 1 base from V and 11 bases from J, with 22 bases in between. The CDR3 reads CASSQVYGSVGGKQYF. Here the CDR3 DNA reads TGTGCCAGCAGCCAAGTATACGGTAGCGTAGGCGGGAAGCAGTATTTT.

This clonotype was picked up many times. The chain combines TRBV5-1 with TRBJ1-5; no clear D gene. Trimming pared 4 bases from V and 2 bases from J, leaving 13 bases between. The CDR3 runs to 15 residues. Germline CDR1 SGHRS, CDR2 YFSETQ. CDR3 nucleotide sequence: TGCGCCAGCAGCCCCGGAGGGTCTGGCAATCAGCCCCAGCATTTT. Translated, it gives CASSPGGSGNQPQHF.

The table lists this clonotype with many counts. This chain links TRBV5-1 with TRBJ1-2; unclear D gene. Trimming stripped 3 bases from V and 1 base from J, with 7 bases between. This CDR3 region has 13 residues. CDR1 and CDR2 from the germline V gene are SGHRS and YFSETQ. CDR3 protein: CASSSTVNYGYTF. The CDR3 DNA follows: TGCGCCAGCAGCTCGACCGTTAACTATGGCTACACCTTC.

This clonotype appeared many times. V gene TRBV6-2 or TRBV6-3 combines with J gene TRBJ1-2, with D maybe TRBD1 (5 bases). Per the germline V gene, CDR1 is MNHEY and CDR2 is SVGEGT. The V and J ends lost 9 bases and 5 bases respectively, with 19 bases between them. The CDR3 has 14 residues. This CDR3 reads CASAVQTAWYGYTF. The DNA for the CDR3 is TGTGCCAGTGCAGTACAGACAGCCTGGTATGGCTACACCTTC.

This clonotype came up many times. V and J are TRBV28 and TRBJ2-7; 7 positions match TRBD2. The germline V gene has CDR1 MDHEN and CDR2 SYDVKM. Trimming cost V 4 bases and J 2 bases; bases outside gene matches: 14. This CDR3 comprises 17 residues. The CDR3 DNA is TGTGCCAGCAGTTGGAAGGGTTGGGGGGGACGAACCTACGAGCAGTACTTC. It translates to CASSWKGWGGRTYEQYF.

This clonotype was counted ten times or more. Compared with germline, one end of the junction differs, possibly owing to a read error. This chain links TRBV20-1 with TRBJ2-5; possible D gene TRBD1, 7 bases. CDR1 is DFQATT and CDR2 is SNEGSKA in the germline V gene (reference sequence). The CDR3 contains 17 residues. Written as DNA, the CDR3 is TGCAGCGCTAGAAGGGACCCCAGGGGGAGGAGGTCAGAGACCCAGTACTTC. It encodes CSARRDPRGRRSETQYF.

Points on this clonotype: The junction does not match germline at one end; this may be a read error. The chain combines TRBV7-8 with TRBJ1-1, with D perhaps matching TRBD1 (5 bases). The germline gives CDR1 SGHVS, CDR2 FQNEAQ. The CDR3 contains 15 residues. The CDR3 DNA is TGTGCCAGCAGCTTATGGGGTACAGGAGACGCTGGAGCTATCTTT. Its protein is CASSLWGTGDAGAIF. The full variable domain, completed using reference TRBV7-8 and TRBJ1-1, is GAGVSQSPRYKVAKRGQDVALRCDPISGHVSLFWYQQALGQGPEFLTYFQNEAQLDKSGLPSDRFFAERPEGSVSTLKIQRTQQEDSAVYLCASSLWGTGDAGAIFGQGTRLTVV.

The rearrangement joins TRBV28 to TRBJ2-1; 7 bases align to TRBD2. The germline V gene encodes CDR1 MDHEN and CDR2 SYDVKM. Losses at the gene ends were 8 bases for V and 1 base for J; bases not matched to a gene: 14. There are 17 residues in the CDR3. Written as DNA, the CDR3 is TGTGCCAGCTGCGAGGGAGGGGCGGGAGTTTCCTACAATGAGCAGTTCTTC. This encodes CASCEGGAGVSYNEQFF.

In its sample, this clonotype is medium-sized. V gene TRBV20-1 combines with J gene TRBJ1-1; unclear D gene. Germline assignment: CDR1 DFQATT and CDR2 SNEGSKA (reference sequence). The CDR3 runs 14 residues. V lost 2 bases to trimming and J lost 1 base, with 11 bases between them. CDR3 sequence (DNA): TGCAGTGCTAGATCGATTTTGGGGAACACTGAAGCTTTCTTT. This sequence encodes CSARSILGNTEAFF.

This clonotype has ten or more counts. The J gene is TRBJ1-4, the V gene TRBV7-2; 9 bases align to TRBD1. V shed 3 bases and J 8 bases; nucleotides not matched to a gene: 10. Germline values: CDR1 SGHTA, CDR2 FQGNSA. This CDR3 comprises 16 residues. The CDR3 here is CASSLKGQGFGEKLFF. The CDR3 DNA is TGTGCCAGCAGCTTGAAGGGACAGGGTTTTGGAGAAAAACTGTTTTTT.

This clonotype was counted at least ten times. The chain couples TRBV20-1 to TRBJ2-1, with 7 bases identical to TRBD2. CDR1 DFQATT and CDR2 SNEGSKA come from the germline V gene (reference sequence). The CDR3 is made up of 20 amino acids. The V and J ends lost 1 base and 5 bases, in that order; junction bases with no gene match: 23. The CDR3 loop reads CSARARYGSGGRGGNNEQFF. The CDR3 nucleotides read TGCAGTGCTAGAGCTAGATACGGGTCCGGGGGGAGAGGCGGGAACAATGAGCAGTTCTTC.

This clonotype occurred many times. V gene TRBV7-2 combines with J gene TRBJ2-1; 12 bases line up with TRBD2. This CDR3 has 18 residues. The germline CDR1 and CDR2 sequences are SGHTA and FQGNSA. The ends lost 3 bases at V and 4 bases at J; junction bases unmatched: 10. The CDR3 DNA reads as TGTGCCAGCAGCTTTCGAGCTAGCGGGGGGGCGAAGTACAATGAGCAGTTCTTC. Protein product: CASSFRASGGAKYNEQFF.

This clonotype was seen ten or more times. The rearrangement links TRBV18 to TRBJ1-5; TRBD1 aligns across 9 bases. The CDR3 runs to 15 residues. Germline trimming cut 3 bases from V and 5 bases from J; bases unmatched to any gene: 5. In germline, CDR1 is KGHSH, CDR2 LQKENI. In DNA form, the CDR3 reads TGTGCCAGCTCACCCCGGACAGGGGCCGATCAGCCCCAGCATTTT. It specifies CASSPRTGADQPQHF.

The chain joins TRBV5-1 to TRBJ2-2; no clear D. V was shortened by 0 bases and J by 8 bases, with 5 bases between the two germline ends. CDR1 is SGHRS, CDR2 YFSETQ, per germline. The CDR3 has 12 amino acids. CDR3 loop: CASSLESGELFF. The DNA for the CDR3 is TGCGCCAGCAGCTTGGAATCAGGGGAGCTGTTTTTT.

This clonotype came up many times. The rearrangement links TRBV3-1 to TRBJ2-7, with TRBD2 matching 9 bases. The CDR3 spans 15 residues. Germline values: CDR1 LGHDT, CDR2 YNNKEL (reference sequence). Trimming removed 6 bases from V and 3 bases from J; junction bases left unmatched: 9. CDR3 amino acids: CASRPRAGGLYEQYF. The CDR3 DNA is TGTGCCAGCAGACCACGAGCGGGGGGTCTCTACGAGCAGTACTTC.

This chain links TRBV20-1 with TRBJ2-3, with a possible D match to TRBD2 (6 bases). Trimming removed 3 bases at V and 4 bases at J, with 17 bases between. CDR1 is DFQATT and CDR2 is SNEGSKA in the germline V gene (reference sequence). The CDR3 spans 15 residues. The CDR3 DNA is TGCAGTGCTAGCCTAGGCGGGAACCTAGCAGATACGCAGTATTTT. Amino acids: CSASLGGNLADTQYF.

Ten or more counts support this clonotype. J is TRBJ2-5 and V is TRBV5-1; tentatively, D is TRBD2 (5 bases). V gave up 1 base and J gave up 3 bases, with 10 bases separating them. CDR1 and CDR2 (germline): SGHRS, YFSETQ. The CDR3 consists of 14 residues. CDR3 sequence: CASSLSGTEETQYF. CDR3 in DNA: TGCGCCAGCAGCTTGTCGGGAACGGAAGAGACCCAGTACTTC. Full variable domain (rest looked up from reference TRBV5-1 and TRBJ2-5): KAGVTQTPRYLIKTRGQQVTLSCSPISGHRSVSWYQQTPGQGLQFLFEYFSETQRNKGNFPGRFSGRQFSNSRSEMNVSTLELGDSALYLCASSLSGTEETQYFGPGTRLLVL.

CDR3 sequence: CASSLGPGNDGQPQHF. Written as DNA, the CDR3 is TGTGCCAGCAGCTTAGGGCCCGGGAACGACGGGCAGCCCCAGCATTTT. The V call is TRBV7-8, the J call TRBJ1-5; D is unclear. This CDR3 has 16 residues. Germline loops: CDR1 SGHVS, CDR2 FQNEAQ. V was shortened by 1 base and J by 7 bases, with 17 bases between the two germline ends.

The chain has TRBV3-1 and TRBJ1-1; TRBD1 matches 7 bases. This CDR3 has 16 residues. Germline loops: CDR1 LGHDT, CDR2 YNNKEL (reference sequence). V dropped 7 bases and J dropped 0; count of bases not matched to a gene: 11. As DNA, the CDR3 is TGTGCCAGCAACTACAGGGGCGAAGGGGTGAACACTGAAGCTTTCTTT. Translation gives CASNYRGEGVNTEAFF.

The table lists this clonotype with many counts. The chain uses TRBV14 and TRBJ2-1, with 7 positions matching TRBD1. CDR3 length equals 17 residues. After removal of 4 bases from V and 2 bases from J, the junction contained 11 bases not matched to a gene. Germline CDR1 is SGHDN and CDR2 is FVKESK. The CDR3 DNA reads TGTGCCAGCAGCCCCAAGGGGGCGATGAGAACCTACAATGAGCAGTTCTTC. The encoded protein is CASSPKGAMRTYNEQFF.

On this clonotype: A much larger clone sits a single nucleotide away, making a read error possible. This sequence joins TRBV5-5 and TRBJ2-7; 9 bases agree with TRBD1. This CDR3 is built from 15 residues. Looked up from germline, CDR1 is SGHKS and CDR2 is YYEKEE (reference sequence). CDR3 in DNA: TGTGCCAGCAGCCTAGGGACAGGGTTCCCCTACGACCAGTACTTC. Residues: CASSLGTGFPYDQYF.

This clonotype was detected many times. The rearrangement links TRBV11-2 to TRBJ1-6; a possible D gene is TRBD1 (5 bases). V was clipped by 4 bases and J by 8 bases, with 9 bases between them. The germline gives CDR1 SGHAT, CDR2 FQNNGV. The CDR3 consists of 13 residues. The CDR3 reads CASSYARDSPLHF. The CDR3 DNA is TGTGCCAGCAGCTATGCCAGGGATTCACCCCTCCACTTT.

At least ten counts were recorded for this clonotype. This rearrangement joins TRBV5-1 to TRBJ1-1; 12 bases map to TRBD1. Trimming removed 2 bases from V and 0 bases from J; junction bases left unmatched: 11. The CDR3 runs to 19 residues. The V gene's germline CDR1 is SGHRS and CDR2 YFSETQ. Written as DNA, the CDR3 is TGCGCCAGCAGCTTCCCAGCCGGGACAGGGGGCTCTATGAACACTGAAGCTTTCTTT. Its protein is CASSFPAGTGGSMNTEAFF. The full variable domain, its missing parts supplied by reference TRBV5-1 and TRBJ1-1, is KAGVTQTPRYLIKTRGQQVTLSCSPISGHRSVSWYQQTPGQGLQFLFEYFSETQRNKGNFPGRFSGRQFSNSRSEMNVSTLELGDSALYLCASSFPAGTGGSMNTEAFFGQGTRLTVV.